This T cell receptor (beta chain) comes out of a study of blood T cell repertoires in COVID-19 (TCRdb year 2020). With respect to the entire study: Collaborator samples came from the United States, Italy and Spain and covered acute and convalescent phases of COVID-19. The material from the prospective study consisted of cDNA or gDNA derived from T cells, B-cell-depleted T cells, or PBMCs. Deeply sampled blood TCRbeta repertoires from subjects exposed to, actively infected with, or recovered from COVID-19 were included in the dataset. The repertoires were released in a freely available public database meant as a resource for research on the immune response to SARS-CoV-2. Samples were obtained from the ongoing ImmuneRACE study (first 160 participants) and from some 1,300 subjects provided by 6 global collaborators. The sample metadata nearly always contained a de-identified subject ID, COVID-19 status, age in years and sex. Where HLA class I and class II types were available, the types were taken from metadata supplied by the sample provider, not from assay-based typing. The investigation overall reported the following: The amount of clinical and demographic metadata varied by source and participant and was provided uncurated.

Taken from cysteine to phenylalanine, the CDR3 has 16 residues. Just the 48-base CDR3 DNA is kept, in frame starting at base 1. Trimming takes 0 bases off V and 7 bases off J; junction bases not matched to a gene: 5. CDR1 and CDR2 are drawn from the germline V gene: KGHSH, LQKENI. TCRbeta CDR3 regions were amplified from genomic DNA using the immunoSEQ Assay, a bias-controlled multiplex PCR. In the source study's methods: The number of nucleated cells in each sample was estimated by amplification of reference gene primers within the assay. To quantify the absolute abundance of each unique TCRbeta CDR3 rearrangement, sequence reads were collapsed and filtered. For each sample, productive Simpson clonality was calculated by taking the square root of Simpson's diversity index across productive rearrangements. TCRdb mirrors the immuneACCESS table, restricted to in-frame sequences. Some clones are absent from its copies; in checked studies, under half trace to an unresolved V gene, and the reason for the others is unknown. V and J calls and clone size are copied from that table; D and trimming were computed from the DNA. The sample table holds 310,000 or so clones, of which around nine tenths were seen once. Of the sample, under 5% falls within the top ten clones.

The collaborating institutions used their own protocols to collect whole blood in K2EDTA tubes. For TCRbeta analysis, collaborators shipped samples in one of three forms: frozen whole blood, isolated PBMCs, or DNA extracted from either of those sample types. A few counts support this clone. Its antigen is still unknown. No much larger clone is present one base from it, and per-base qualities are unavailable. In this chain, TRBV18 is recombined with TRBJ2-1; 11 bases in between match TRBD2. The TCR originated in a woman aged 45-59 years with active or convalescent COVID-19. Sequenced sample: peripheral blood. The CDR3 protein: CASSPPSGRVNNEQFF. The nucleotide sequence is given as TGTGCCAGCTCACCACCTAGCGGGAGGGTCAATAATGAGCAGTTCTTC.